This T cell receptor beta chain emerged from a study of identical twins. Each CDR3 protein is one row after TCRdb ran MiXCR on the 5' RACE reads. The sample has some 690,000 distinct CDR3 sequences, approximately 21% seen once. Overall study findings and caveats: Reduced insertions were recorded for abundant cord blood beta clonotypes, with no such pattern in memory repertoires.

Notes on this clonotype: The antigen is undetermined.

The CDR3 runs to 15 residues. V lost 4 bases, J lost 5 bases, and 7 bases stayed unmatched. The germline gives CDR1 ENHRY, CDR2 SYGVKD. These same data were also listed under a study on T cells expressing NK-cell markers. As reported in that work: Topping the CD3+CD56-NKG2C+ fraction as well were these clonotypes, in a few donors.

Specimen: PBMCs. This rearrangement joins TRBV10-3 to TRBJ2-1; 8 nucleotides line up with TRBD2. The clonotype originates from a young woman in good health. The CDR3 nucleotides are TGTGCCATCAGTGGGATCGGGAGGGGAGACAATGAGCAGTTCTTC. It specifies CAISGIGRGDNEQFF.